Below are 27 T cell receptor beta chains sequenced from a single sample in a study of OX40 agonist ivuxolimab in advanced cancers. The assay was immunoSEQ multiplex PCR, and TCRdb's table has in-frame clones only and misses some. The sample includes 60,000 to 90,000 clones, more than 80% seen only once; the top ten take 0.35% to 0.5%. The starting material was CD4+ or CD8+ T cells sorted from blood, obtained in a trial of the OX40 agonist ivuxolimab. Receptor source: an adult with an advanced solid tumor such as melanoma, head and neck, liver or kidney cancer.

The chain employs TRBV5-8 and TRBJ2-7; 10 bases fit TRBD2. J gave up 2 bases and V 1 base, and 3 bases lay outside the gene matches. Germline V gene data show CDR1 as SGHTS and CDR2 as YDEGEE. The CDR3 spans 15 residues. The chain's CDR3 is CASSLWTSGTYEQYF. The CDR3 nucleotides read TGTGCCAGCAGCTTGTGGACTAGCGGTACCTACGAGCAGTACTTC.

The V gene is TRBV28, the J gene TRBJ1-2, with 8 bases aligning to TRBD1. There are 14 residues in the CDR3. Germline lookup yields CDR1 MDHEN and CDR2 SYDVKM. V lost 3 bases to trimming and J lost 3 bases; unmatched junction nucleotides: 3. The CDR3 protein is CASSLGQAYYGYTF. CDR3 nucleotide sequence: TGTGCCAGCAGTTTGGGACAGGCCTACTATGGCTACACCTTC.

V and J are TRBV4-1 and TRBJ1-5, with no clear D. CDR1 is MGHRA and CDR2 is YSYEKL in the germline V gene. The CDR3 has 17 amino acids. Trimming cost V 2 bases and J 3 bases, with 17 bases left between them. CDR3 DNA: TGCGCCAGCAGCCAACCCCGCGGGGAAATAGTCAATCAGCCCCAGCATTTT. Protein: CASSQPRGEIVNQPQHF.

This chain uses TRBV6-5 with TRBJ2-7; 7 bases match TRBD2. The length of the CDR3 is 14 residues. J was trimmed by 7 bases and V by 4 bases; bases with no gene match: 10. The germline V gene encodes CDR1 MNHEY and CDR2 SVGAGI. Here the CDR3 reads CASSFTRDYVEQYF. The CDR3 region has the DNA TGTGCCAGCAGTTTCACTCGGGACTACGTAGAGCAGTACTTC.

The chain combines TRBV7-8 with TRBJ1-5; the D gene is possibly TRBD1 (5 bases). Per the germline V gene, CDR1 is SGHVS and CDR2 is FQNEAQ. The CDR3 loop spans 14 amino acids. V was trimmed by 6 bases and J by 1 base, leaving 10 bases between them. CDR3 in DNA: TGTGCCAGCAGGGTGGGGGGGAGCAATCAGCCCCAGCATTTT. Translation gives CASRVGGSNQPQHF. Looking up the rest from reference TRBV7-8 and TRBJ1-5 gives the full variable domain: GAGVSQSPRYKVAKRGQDVALRCDPISGHVSLFWYQQALGQGPEFLTYFQNEAQLDKSGLPSDRFFAERPEGSVSTLKIQRTQQEDSAVYLCASRVGGSNQPQHFGDGTRLSIL.

J is TRBJ2-2 and V is TRBV11-2; the D is unclear. Deletions cut 2 bases from V and 3 bases from J, with 7 bases between. In germline, CDR1 is SGHAT, CDR2 FQNNGV. The length of the CDR3 is 14 residues. Written as DNA, the CDR3 is TGTGCCAGCAGCTTACAGAGGCACACCGGGGAGCTGTTTTTT. The encoded protein is CASSLQRHTGELFF.

The V gene is TRBV28, the J gene TRBJ1-6; maybe TRBD1 (5 bases). The CDR3 runs to 15 residues. Per the germline V gene, CDR1 is MDHEN and CDR2 is SYDVKM. Trimming removed 6 bases at V and 8 bases at J, with 17 bases between. This CDR3 is CASSPRVGTYSPLHF. CDR3 sequence (DNA): TGTGCCAGCAGCCCGCGTGTGGGGACGTATTCACCCCTCCACTTT.

J is TRBJ2-3 and V is TRBV14; 8 positions agree with TRBD2. The germline V gene encodes CDR1 SGHDN and CDR2 FVKESK. The CDR3 totals 16 residues. The V and J ends lost 5 bases and 3 bases, in that order; junction bases with no gene match: 10. CDR3 amino acids: CASSYTAGAWTDTQYF. The CDR3 coding sequence is TGTGCCAGCAGCTACACAGCGGGGGCTTGGACAGATACGCAGTATTTT.

This clone was recorded a few times. The rearrangement joins TRBV19 to TRBJ1-6; 8 bases line up with TRBD1. V gave up 9 bases and J gave up 8 bases; unmatched junction bases: 6. Germline V gene sequence: CDR1 LNHDA, CDR2 SQIVND (reference sequence). This CDR3 region has 13 residues. The CDR3 nucleotides read TGTGCCAGCTCAACGGACAGGGATTCACCCCTCCACTTT. It encodes CASSTDRDSPLHF.

The rearrangement uses TRBV13 and TRBJ1-2; TRBD1 might be the D (5 bases). The CDR3 has 14 amino acids. Germline loops: CDR1 PRHDT, CDR2 FYEKMQ (reference sequence). Trimming took 4 bases from V and 4 from J, leaving 13 bases between them. The CDR3 loop reads CASSSAGQFYGYTF. The CDR3 nucleotides read TGTGCCAGCAGCTCCGCTGGACAATTCTATGGCTACACCTTC.

The CDR3 DNA sequence: TGTGCCAGCAGCTTAAACAGAGGCGGGCAGTACTTC. Translating it yields CASSLNRGGQYF. The chain employs TRBV7-2 and TRBJ2-7; unclear D gene. The germline V and J ends were trimmed by 2 bases and 9 bases, with 11 bases remaining between them. Germline V gives CDR1 SGHTA, CDR2 FQGNSA. The CDR3 runs 12 residues. The variable domain in full, completed from reference TRBV7-2 and TRBJ2-7, reads GAGVSQSPSNKVTEKGKDVELRCDPISGHTALYWYRQSLGQGLEFLIYFQGNSAPDKSGLPSDRFSAERTGGSVSTLTIQRTQQEDSAVYLCASSLNRGGQYFGPGTRLTVT.

The genes are TRBV5-1 and TRBJ1-1; tentative D call: TRBD1 (5 bases). V shed 4 bases and J shed 4 bases, with 20 bases lying between them. CDR1 and CDR2 from the germline V gene are SGHRS and YFSETQ. The CDR3 totals 16 residues. The CDR3 DNA follows: TGCGCCAGCAGCCTCATAGCCCAGGGATCGGGCACTGAAGCTTTCTTT. Encoded protein: CASSLIAQGSGTEAFF.

The chain has TRBV19 and TRBJ2-1; 8 bases line up with TRBD1. V lost 4 bases to trimming and J lost 4 bases; unmatched junction nucleotides: 9. The CDR3 has 16 amino acids. CDR1 LNHDA and CDR2 SQIVND come from the germline V gene (reference sequence). CDR3 nucleotide sequence: TGTGCCAGTAGTAAGATACAGGGGGTGGTATACAATGAGCAGTTCTTC. Protein product: CASSKIQGVVYNEQFF.

The gene calls are TRBV4-1 and TRBJ2-3; the match to TRBD2 covers 15 bases. CDR1 is MGHRA, CDR2 YSYEKL, per germline. Trimming cost V 5 bases and J 5 bases; bases outside gene matches: 8. The CDR3 is 17 amino acids. CDR3 coding DNA: TGCGCCAGCAGCACGCGGACTAGCGGGGGGGCCGTAGATACGCAGTATTTT. Amino acids: CASSTRTSGGAVDTQYF.

The CDR3 sequence: CASSSSGVSSGANVLTF. CDR3 bases: TGTGCCAGCAGTTCATCAGGGGTGAGCTCTGGGGCCAACGTCCTGACTTTC. The chain uses TRBV28 and TRBJ2-6, with a tentative D call TRBD1 (6 bases). The CDR3 covers 17 residues. Germline lookup yields CDR1 MDHEN and CDR2 SYDVKM. V shed 4 bases and J shed 0 bases, with 13 bases lying between them.

The V call is TRBV5-1, the J call TRBJ1-1, with 7 bases matching TRBD1. This CDR3 spans 15 amino acids. Germline CDR1 SGHRS, CDR2 YFSETQ. The ends lost 1 base at V and 1 base at J; junction bases unmatched: 4. The CDR3 region has the DNA TGCGCCAGCAGCTTGTTAGCAGGGGGGAACACTGAAGCTTTCTTT. Encoded protein: CASSLLAGGNTEAFF.

V and J are TRBV25-1 and TRBJ1-4; the D gene is possibly TRBD1 (5 bases). Looked up from germline, CDR1 is MGHDK and CDR2 is SYGVNS. This CDR3 region has 16 residues. V was clipped by 1 base and J by 0 bases, with 9 bases between them. CDR3: CASSESGGSTNEKLFF. CDR3 DNA: TGTGCCAGCAGTGAATCGGGGGGATCAACTAATGAAAAACTGTTTTTT.

The chain's CDR3 is CASSLGDRDGYTF. In DNA form, the CDR3 reads TGTGCCAGCAGCTTGGGAGACAGGGACGGCTACACCTTC. The chain has TRBV5-6 and TRBJ1-2, with 7 bases fitting TRBD1. The CDR3 has 13 amino acids. Germline CDR1 and CDR2: SGHDT and YYEEEE. V shed 0 bases and J 8 bases; nucleotides not matched to a gene: 4.

V usage is TRBV19 and J usage is TRBJ2-1; the D gene is possibly TRBD1 (6 bases). The CDR3 extends over 15 amino acids. With 6 bases removed from V and 6 bases from J, the gap between germline ends came to 18 bases. Per the germline V gene, CDR1 is LNHDA and CDR2 is SQIVND (reference sequence). In DNA, the CDR3 is TGTGCCAGTAGCCTCCAAGGACAGTTTGGCAATGAGCAGTTCTTC. Its protein is CASSLQGQFGNEQFF.

The chain is built from TRBV9 and TRBJ2-3; D gene ambiguous. CDR1 and CDR2 (germline): SGDLS, YYNGEE. With 0 bases removed from V and 0 bases from J, the gap between germline ends came to 11 bases. CDR3 length: 16 residues. CDR3 amino acids: CASSVASFRSTDTQYF. CDR3 DNA: TGTGCCAGCAGCGTAGCAAGTTTCCGGAGCACAGATACGCAGTATTTT.

V gene TRBV2 combines with J gene TRBJ2-5; D could derive from TRBD1 or TRBD2 (5 bases each). Germline V gene data show CDR1 as SNHLY and CDR2 as FYNNEI. This CDR3 region has 15 residues. V lost 0 bases to trimming and J lost 4 bases, with 12 bases between them. The CDR3 is CASSEAWGLSETQYF. Written as DNA, the CDR3 is TGTGCCAGCAGTGAAGCGTGGGGGTTATCAGAGACCCAGTACTTC. The full variable domain, its missing parts supplied by reference TRBV2 and TRBJ2-5, is EPEVTQTPSHQVTQMGQEVILRCVPISNHLYFYWYRQILGQKVEFLVSFYNNEISEKSEIFDDQFSVERPDGSNFTLKIRSTKLEDSAMYFCASSEAWGLSETQYFGPGTRLLVL.

This chain links TRBV5-1 with TRBJ2-4; perhaps TRBD1 as D (6 bases). The CDR3 spans 14 residues. Trimming removed 0 bases from V and 7 bases from J, with 11 bases in between. Germline V gene lookup returns CDR1 SGHRS and CDR2 YFSETQ. The CDR3 sequence is CASSLVGGSNIQYF. The CDR3 nucleotides are TGCGCCAGCAGCTTGGTAGGGGGATCGAACATTCAGTACTTC.

This clone was seen just once. The rearrangement links TRBV27 to TRBJ2-4; 8 positions match TRBD2. The CDR3 length is 15 residues. Germline CDR1 reads MNHEY; CDR2 reads SMNVEV (reference sequence). The ends lost 9 bases at V and 7 bases at J; junction bases unmatched: 14. The CDR3 coding sequence is TGTGCCAGTCAAAAGGCGGGGGGTGGTTTTAACATTCAGTACTTC. As protein: CASQKAGGGFNIQYF.

This clone was seen a single time. This sequence joins TRBV2 and TRBJ2-2; 7 bases align to TRBD2. The CDR3 extends over 15 amino acids. CDR1 is SNHLY and CDR2 is FYNNEI in the germline V gene. V shed 3 bases, J shed 7 bases, and the junction held 8 bases outside the gene matches. This CDR3 reads CASSDPSGGIGELFF. The DNA for the CDR3 is TGTGCCAGCAGTGACCCTAGCGGCGGGATCGGGGAGCTGTTTTTT.

This chain connects TRBV18 to TRBJ2-7, with a tentative D call TRBD1 (6 bases). CDR1 is KGHSH and CDR2 is LQKENI in the germline V gene. Trimming pared 2 bases from V and 2 bases from J, leaving 7 bases between. This CDR3 is built from 13 residues. DNA for the CDR3: TGTGCCAGCTCACCAAGGACAGCCTACGAGCAGTACTTC. Translation gives CASSPRTAYEQYF.

J is TRBJ1-1 and V is TRBV28; unclear D gene. Looked up from germline, CDR1 is MDHEN and CDR2 is SYDVKM. The CDR3 consists of 12 residues. Trimming left V 6 bases short and J 7 bases short, with 12 bases between. As DNA, the CDR3 is TGTGCCAGCAGGCTACTCCCCCATGAAGCTTTCTTT. Translated, it gives CASRLLPHEAFF.

The V and J genes are TRBV2 and TRBJ1-6; D remains unclear. Looked up from germline, CDR1 is SNHLY and CDR2 is FYNNEI. The V gene lost 7 bases and the J gene lost 9 bases, with 10 bases spanning the gap. The CDR3 contains 12 residues. CDR3 amino acids: CASTYLGSPLHF. The CDR3 DNA sequence: TGTGCCAGCACCTATTTGGGTTCACCCCTCCACTTT.